This paragraph covers one T cell receptor (beta chain) sequence. This specimen belongs to a study of control samples from healthy donors and cancer patients. This CDR3 has 17 residues. Germline loops: CDR1 SQVTM, CDR2 ANQGSEA. After removal of 1 base from V and 0 bases from J, the junction contained 8 bases not matched to a gene. Sequencing was performed with immunoSEQ multiplex PCR; in TCRdb, only in-frame clones are kept and a portion is missing. The table shows 63,000 or so clones, with about 87% occurring only once. The receptor was isolated from a man aged 50 to 59 in good health. The J gene is TRBJ1-3, the V gene TRBV29-1; TRBD1 matches at 8 bases. The sample comprised blood. The CDR3 loop reads CSVEGFGDRYSGNTIYF. Here the CDR3 DNA reads TGCAGCGTTGAAGGGTTTGGGGACAGGTACTCTGGAAACACCATATATTTT.